This is a list of T cell receptor beta chains from one sample in a study of identical twins. Using its own MiXCR run on the 5' RACE reads, TCRdb lists one record per CDR3 protein. Among just over 500,000 distinct CDR3 sequences listed, less than 25% were seen once. In addition, the sample was reused for a study of T cells expressing NK-cell markers.

Material: CD4+ T cells sorted from blood. The receptors come from a woman aged 18-29 years in good health. Both conserved end residues are part of each CDR3. The D gene is left open where the match is weak. Clone size, where shown, is once, few, many, or a class for clones that have expanded.

size	V	D	J	DNA	CDR3
-	TRBV15	TRBD1	TRBJ1-2	TGTGCCACCAGCAGCCCACAGGGGGCTACCTATGGCTACACCTTC	CATSSPQGATYGYTF
-	TRBV5-6	-	TRBJ2-4	TGTGCCAGCAGCTTGGTGGGGGGGGGCACCCTCTTAGCCAAAAACATTCAGTACTTC	CASSLVGGGTLLAKNIQYF
-	TRBV10-3	TRBD2	TRBJ2-1	TGTGCCTCCTCGAAGGGACTAGCAGGGGGAAACGAGCAGTTCTTC	CASSKGLAGGNEQFF
-	TRBV20-1	-	TRBJ2-3	TGCAGTGGCTTGGGGTCGAGCACAGATACGCAGTATTTT	CSGLGSSTDTQYF
few	TRBV5-1	TRBD2	TRBJ2-3	TGCGCCAGCAGCTTGCCTTCTTCCGGGACTAGAAAAGATACGCAGTATTTT	CASSLPSSGTRKDTQYF
-	TRBV7-6	TRBD1	TRBJ2-7	TGTGCCAGCAACCCAGACAGGGGCTACTACGAGCAGTACTTC	CASNPDRGYYEQYF
-	TRBV2	TRBD1	TRBJ1-3	TGTGCCAGCGGCAGGGGGGGAGGAAACACCATATATTTT	CASGRGGGNTIYF
-	TRBV10-3	TRBD2	TRBJ2-1	TGTGCCATCACAGCGGGGGTAAACAATGAGCAGTTCTTC	CAITAGVNNEQFF
-	TRBV29-1	-	TRBJ1-1	TGCAGCGTTGAATCGGGGGGAGGTACTGAAGCTTTCTTT	CSVESGGGTEAFF
many	TRBV19	TRBD1	TRBJ1-2	TGTGCCAGTAGTACGATACAGGGGGCTGGAGACTATGGCTACACCTTC	CASSTIQGAGDYGYTF
-	TRBV6-5	TRBD1	TRBJ1-2	TGTGCCAGCAGTTACTCCCAGGGGGGCGTTTATGGCTACACCTTC	CASSYSQGGVYGYTF
many	TRBV20-1	-	TRBJ1-2	TGCAGTGCTACCCGGCGAGGGGCCGAGGGCTACACCTTC	CSATRRGAEGYTF
-	TRBV10-3	TRBD1	TRBJ2-1	TGTGCCATCAGTGAGAGTGGCTCCGGGACAGGGGTCAATGAGCAGTTCTTC	CAISESGSGTGVNEQFF
-	TRBV4-3	-	TRBJ2-3	TGCGCCAGCAGCCAAGCTCTCCAACTTAGCACAGATACGCAGTATTTT	CASSQALQLSTDTQYF
-	TRBV29-1	TRBD1	TRBJ1-1	TGCAGCGCCCCAGGGGTAGGGGGCATGAACACTGAAGCTTTCTTT	CSAPGVGGMNTEAFF
-	TRBV6-2/TRBV6-3	TRBD1	TRBJ1-1	TGTGCCAGCAGTTACTCGCCGGGGCTTGGTGTCCGGGACAGTTCAACTGAAGCTTTCTTT	CASSYSPGLGVRDSSTEAFF
-	TRBV30	-	TRBJ2-7	TGTGCCTGCCTATCAGGGATCTACGAGCAGTACTTC	CACLSGIYEQYF
-	TRBV20-1	-	TRBJ2-3	TGCAGTGCTAGATACCAGGCGGATACGCAGTATTTT	CSARYQADTQYF
few	TRBV19	-	TRBJ1-1	TGTGCCAGTAGTATGTTAACTGAAGCTTTCTTT	CASSMLTEAFF
-	TRBV12-3/TRBV12-4	-	TRBJ2-7	TGTGCCAGCAGCCGACTTGGCCTAGTCTCCAGCGAGCAGTACTTC	CASSRLGLVSSEQYF
-	TRBV12-3/TRBV12-4	-	TRBJ2-6	TGTGCCGGGAAGGCAGGAGGGTCTGGGGCCAACGTCCTGACTTTC	CAGKAGGSGANVLTF
many	TRBV7-9	TRBD1	TRBJ2-7	TGTGCCAGCAGCAAGGGGGCCCCTACCGAGGGCTACGAGCAGTACTTC	CASSKGAPTEGYEQYF
few	TRBV5-4	-	TRBJ2-3	TGTGCCAGCAGCTTGCCTAGCAGGGCAGATACGCAGTATTTT	CASSLPSRADTQYF
few	TRBV7-6	-	TRBJ2-3	TGTGCCAGCTCCCCGTTCTGGCCAGATACGCAGTATTTT	CASSPFWPDTQYF
-	TRBV20-1	-	TRBJ2-7	TGCAGTGCTAAGAGGGCGCCGTGGGGGGACGAGCAGTACTTC	CSAKRAPWGDEQYF
few	TRBV25-1	TRBD2	TRBJ2-1	TGTGCCAGCAGTGACCCCACTAGCGGGAGTGTTGAGCAGTTCTTC	CASSDPTSGSVEQFF
few	TRBV12-3/TRBV12-4	TRBD1	TRBJ1-2	TGTGCCAGCAGTTTAGCGGGACAGGGCTTTCGTGGCTACACCTTC	CASSLAGQGFRGYTF
-	TRBV30	TRBD2	TRBJ2-1	TGTGCCTGGAGTGTAGGTAGCGGGAGGCCCAATGAGCAGTTCTTC	CAWSVGSGRPNEQFF
-	TRBV9	-	TRBJ2-3	TGTGCCAGCAGCGTAGGCTCCTATCCCACAGATACGCAGTATTTT	CASSVGSYPTDTQYF
-	TRBV2	-	TRBJ1-1	TGTGCCAGCAGTTCCGACAGGACTGAAGCTTTCTTT	CASSSDRTEAFF
-	TRBV12-3/TRBV12-4	-	TRBJ2-1	TGTGCCAGCAGTCGACAGGATTGGAGGCAGTTCTTC	CASSRQDWRQFF
-	TRBV5-1	-	TRBJ2-2	TGCGCCAGCAGCTGGAGGGGGCGCCTCGGGGAGCTGTTTTTT	CASSWRGRLGELFF
-	TRBV12-3/TRBV12-4	TRBD1	TRBJ2-7	TGTGCCAGCAGGTTGGCCGGGACAGGGGTCGGCGAGCAGTACTTC	CASRLAGTGVGEQYF
-	TRBV18	-	TRBJ2-7	TGTGCCAGCTCACTCCGAGGGGATTACTCCTACGAGCAGTACTTC	CASSLRGDYSYEQYF
-	TRBV6-1	-	TRBJ2-2	TGTGCCAGCGATAGACCCACCGGGGAGCTGTTTTTT	CASDRPTGELFF
few	TRBV6-5	-	TRBJ2-5	TGTGCCAGCAGAATTATGGGAGAGACCCAGTACTTC	CASRIMGETQYF
once	TRBV7-9	-	TRBJ1-1	TGTGCCAGCAGCTTACATACGGGGGGGAGGACTGAAGCTTTCTTT	CASSLHTGGRTEAFF
few	TRBV3-1	TRBD1	TRBJ2-7	TGTGCCAGCAGCCAAGGGTACAGGGGATTCGAGCAGTACTTC	CASSQGYRGFEQYF
-	TRBV29-1	TRBD1	TRBJ1-4	TGCAGCGTCGCAGGGACAGGGGGGTCTGAAAAACTGTTTTTT	CSVAGTGGSEKLFF
few	TRBV7-3	-	TRBJ2-1	TGTGCCAGCAGCCTGCGTACAGGCGGCAATGAGCAGTTCTTC	CASSLRTGGNEQFF
many	TRBV6-1	-	TRBJ1-2	TGTGCCAGCAGTGCCGGGACCCTGCTCGGCTACACCTTC	CASSAGTLLGYTF
-	TRBV12-2	-	TRBJ1-2	TGTGCAAGTCGCTTAGGGCGCCACAGCCCTAACTATGGCTACACCTTC	CASRLGRHSPNYGYTF
-	TRBV20-1	-	TRBJ2-7	TGCAGTGCTAGAGATGTGGTTAGCTCCTACGAGCAGTACTTC	CSARDVVSSYEQYF
-	TRBV7-2	-	TRBJ2-5	TGTGCCAGCAGCCCCGGAGTAGAGGAGACCCAGTACTTC	CASSPGVEETQYF
-	TRBV7-9	TRBD2	TRBJ2-2	TGTGCCAGCAGCTTAGTGCGTGGCGGGAGCCCCGGGGAGCTGTTTTTT	CASSLVRGGSPGELFF
few	TRBV5-1	-	TRBJ2-5	TGCGCCAGCAGCGAGGGGCCTCCCCGGGAGACCCAGTACTTC	CASSEGPPRETQYF
few	TRBV3-1	-	TRBJ2-7	TGTGCCAGCAGCCAATCCTACCGCTACGAGCAGTACTTC	CASSQSYRYEQYF
few	TRBV12-3/TRBV12-4	TRBD1	TRBJ2-1	TGTGCCAGCAGTCTAGGACAGGGGGTGTCTGAGCAGTTCTTC	CASSLGQGVSEQFF